The count of the clone carrying this T cell receptor beta chain is one. This specimen belongs to a study of blood T cell repertoires in COVID-19. Sequencing used immunoSEQ multiplex PCR; TCRdb keeps in-frame clones, though not all of them. This table has about 150,000 clones, roughly nine tenths appearing once. Trimming pared 4 bases from V and 5 bases from J, leaving 9 bases between. Germline V gene sequence: CDR1 MNHEY, CDR2 SVGAGI. This CDR3 contains 12 residues. The chain is built from TRBV6-5 and TRBJ2-7; D is perhaps TRBD1 (6 bases). The sample taken for sequencing was peripheral blood. This TCR was sampled from a man between 18 and 29 years old with COVID-19, enrolled during active disease. CDR3 sequence (DNA): TGTGCCAGCAGTTTCCAGGGGAACGAGCAGTACTTC. Protein product: CASSFQGNEQYF.